This T cell receptor (beta chain) was sequenced for a study of blood T cell repertoires in COVID-19. The CDR3 sequence is 16 residues long. The V gene's germline CDR1 is LNHDA and CDR2 SQIVND (reference sequence). Trimming stripped 3 bases from V and 9 bases from J, with 21 bases between. The age range of participants was about 18 to 100 years, with residence in 20 to 25 US areas. Participants' own reports of clinical history determined their cohort assignment. Cohort 3 donors counted as recovered after two negative PCRs, clearance, or resolved symptoms. Clones were sequenced by immunoSEQ multiplex PCR, and TCRdb holds only the in-frame ones, with some missing. The sample has 490,000 or so clones; 88% are singletons.

This rearrangement joins TRBV19 to TRBJ2-4; a possible D gene is TRBD2 (5 bases). The sample taken for sequencing was PBMCs or T cells enriched from blood (not recorded which). This clonotype was sampled from a woman aged 40 to 50 who had recovered from COVID-19. The CDR3 DNA follows: TGTGCCAGTAGTATCCCGGACGCGGGCTATCTCGGCATTCAGTACTTC. It specifies CASSIPDAGYLGIQYF.